What follows are 9 T cell receptor beta chains derived from one specimen sequenced in a study of T cells in Graves' hyperthyroidism and ophthalmopathy. Amplified regions were TCR beta CDR3 sequences from RNA transcripts. A first-round RT-PCR of the TCR CDR3 used the HTBI primer set. A single record per CDR3 protein comes from TCRdb applying MiXCR to the multiplex PCR reads. Altogether 600,000 or so distinct CDR3 sequences are present, 14% being singletons, with the ten largest covering around 12%. Specimen: blood. These receptor sequences come from a woman aged 50 to 60 with Graves' ophthalmopathy.

The chain joins TRBV3-1 to TRBJ2-7, with 9 bases identical to TRBD1. The germline CDR1 and CDR2 sequences are LGHDT and YNNKEL (reference sequence). CDR3 length equals 16 residues. The junction had 6 bases not matched to a gene; V was cut back by 1 base and J by 2 bases. The CDR3 DNA reads as TGTGCCAGCAGCCAAGGAGCGGGACAGGGAACCTACGAGCAGTACTTC. Encoded protein: CASSQGAGQGTYEQYF.

This clonotype came up many times. The rearrangement uses TRBV28 and TRBJ2-7; TRBD2 matches at 8 bases. Germline CDR1 reads MDHEN; CDR2 reads SYDVKM. Unmatched junction bases numbered 9, after V lost 5 bases and J lost 6 bases. This CDR3 spans 14 amino acids. DNA of the CDR3: TGTGCCAGCAGTGGTCCGGGACTAGGAGGCGAGCAGTACTTC. Translated: CASSGPGLGGEQYF.

This clonotype occurred many times. V is TRBV7-2 and J is TRBJ2-1; TRBD1 matches at 7 bases. V trimming: 5 bases; J trimming: 14 bases; junction bases outside the gene matches: 9. Germline CDR1 SGHTA, CDR2 FQGNSA. CDR3 length equals 12 residues. The CDR3 loop is CASSADRVLKFF. As DNA, the CDR3 is TGTGCCAGCAGCGCAGACAGGGTCTTGAAGTTCTTC. Full variable domain (missing parts from reference TRBV7-2 and TRBJ2-1): GAGVSQSPSNKVTEKGKDVELRCDPISGHTALYWYRQSLGQGLEFLIYFQGNSAPDKSGLPSDRFSAERTGGSVSTLTIQRTQQEDSAVYLCASSADRVLKFFGPGTRLTVL.

The J gene is TRBJ1-1, the V gene TRBV20-1, with D uncertain. Germline CDR1 is DFQATT and CDR2 is SNEGSKA (reference sequence). The V gene lost 3 bases and the J gene lost 0 bases, with 8 bases spanning the gap. This CDR3 is 13 amino acids long. The CDR3 loop is CSARADLNTEAFF. For the CDR3, the DNA is TGCAGTGCTAGGGCAGATCTGAACACTGAAGCTTTCTTT.

V gene TRBV9 combines with J gene TRBJ2-3; D unresolved. CDR1 is SGDLS and CDR2 is YYNGEE in the germline V gene. V was pared by 0 bases and J by 4 bases, with 15 bases between. This CDR3 has 16 residues. The CDR3 coding sequence is TGTGCCAGCAGCGTAGATAATCGGCGTGGGGCAGATACGCAGTATTTT. Residues: CASSVDNRRGADTQYF.

This clonotype was detected ten times or more. This chain joins TRBV11-3 and TRBJ2-1, with D possibly matching TRBD1 (5 bases). The CDR3 has 13 residues. Per the germline V gene, CDR1 is SGHNT and CDR2 is YENEEA. The ends were cut back, 2 bases at V and 6 bases at J, with 8 bases in the middle. CDR3 nucleotides: TGTGCCAGCAGCTTATATCAGGGCAATGAGCAGTTCTTC. Amino acids: CASSLYQGNEQFF.

The sample holds many counts of this clonotype. This sequence joins TRBV27 and TRBJ2-7; 10 bases agree with TRBD1. V was clipped by 6 bases and J by 5 bases; unmatched bases: 7. Per germline, CDR1 MNHEY and CDR2 SMNVEV (reference sequence). This CDR3 is built from 14 residues. CDR3 residues: CASRGQGIVHEQYF. CDR3 in DNA: TGTGCCAGCAGGGGACAGGGGATTGTCCACGAGCAGTACTTC.

This clonotype was counted ten times or more. This chain uses TRBV29-1 with TRBJ1-1, with a possible D match to TRBD1 (5 bases). Trimming left V 0 bases short and J 2 bases short, with 10 bases between. The CDR3 sequence is 14 residues long. CDR1 and CDR2 (germline): SQVTM, ANQGSEA. This CDR3 is CSVEDLTDNTEAFF. The CDR3 region has the DNA TGCAGCGTTGAAGATCTGACAGATAACACTGAAGCTTTCTTT. Filled out from reference TRBV29-1 and TRBJ1-1, the complete variable domain reads SAVISQKPSRDICQRGTSLTIQCQVDSQVTMMFWYRQQPGQSLTLIATANQGSEATYESGFVIDKFPISRPNLTFSTLTVSNMSPEDSSIYLCSVEDLTDNTEAFFGQGTRLTVV.

In this sample, this clonotype turned up many times. This chain joins TRBV6-1 and TRBJ1-4, with 7 bases matching TRBD1. Germline trimming cut 6 bases from V and 4 bases from J; bases unmatched to any gene: 5. The CDR3 contains 14 residues. Looked up from germline, CDR1 is MNHNS and CDR2 is SASEGT. Written as DNA, the CDR3 is TGTGCCAGCAGACCGGGACAGCTTAATGAAAAACTGTTTTTT. Translation gives CASRPGQLNEKLFF.